This entry lists 7 T cell receptor beta chains sequenced from one sample in a study of PD-L1 blockade in urothelial cancer. Generated by immunoSEQ multiplex PCR, the TCRdb table keeps only in-frame clones and is missing some. This sample has 35,000 or so clones, with 84% found just once. The time point: pretreatment peripheral blood. The sample was PBMCs, taken around atezolizumab (anti-PD-L1) treatment. The receptors were gathered from a man aged 60 to 69 with urothelial cancer.

The chain combines TRBV6-1 with TRBJ1-2, with 8 bases identical to TRBD1. Germline V gene data show CDR1 as MNHNS and CDR2 as SASEGT. The CDR3 runs 14 residues. The V and J ends lost 4 bases and 5 bases, in that order; junction bases with no gene match: 6. CDR3 nucleotides: TGTGCCAGCAGTGCCAGGGGGCAGGGGTATGGCTACACCTTC. It specifies CASSARGQGYGYTF.

This clone appeared a single time. The chain carries TRBV6-1 and TRBJ1-5, with 7 bases that match TRBD1. Germline CDR1 is MNHNS and CDR2 is SASEGT. This CDR3 contains 13 residues. V was clipped by 7 bases and J by 3 bases; unmatched bases: 3. The CDR3 sequence: CASTGQYNQPQHF. The CDR3, as DNA: TGTGCCAGCACGGGACAGTACAATCAGCCCCAGCATTTT.

The chain uses TRBV7-3 and TRBJ1-2; 8 nucleotides line up with TRBD1. The V and J ends lost 5 bases and 5 bases, in that order; junction bases with no gene match: 16. Germline V CDR1 and CDR2: SGHTA, FQGTGA. This CDR3 is 17 amino acids long. The chain's CDR3 is CASSQTGGQGASYGYTF. The CDR3 coding sequence is TGTGCCAGCAGCCAAACCGGGGGCCAGGGGGCTTCGTATGGCTACACCTTC.

This clone was detected only once. This rearrangement joins TRBV27 to TRBJ2-1, with 9 bases that match TRBD1. CDR1 and CDR2 (germline): MNHEY, SMNVEV (reference sequence). The trim removed 6 bases at V and 10 bases at J, leaving 13 bases unmatched. The CDR3 covers 15 residues. The CDR3 region has the DNA TGTGCCAGCAGACTTCCGGGACAGGGATTAAGGGAGCAGTTCTTC. Amino acid sequence: CASRLPGQGLREQFF.

The chain uses TRBV6-5 and TRBJ1-3; the D is unclear. The length of the CDR3 is 14 residues. Germline-derived CDR1 and CDR2 are MNHEY and SVGAGI. V was trimmed by 6 bases and J by 6 bases, leaving 15 bases between them. The CDR3 nucleotides read TGTGCCAGCAGGCCGGGATCCTTAGAAAACACCATATATTTT. This sequence encodes CASRPGSLENTIYF.

The chain employs TRBV2 and TRBJ2-3; TRBD2 might be the D (5 bases). The CDR3 covers 13 residues. V lost 11 bases and J lost 2, with 14 bases in between. The V gene's germline CDR1 is SNHLY and CDR2 FYNNEI. Written as DNA, the CDR3 is TGTGCCGGGTTACAGCGGAACACAGATACGCAGTATTTT. This encodes CAGLQRNTDTQYF.

This clone was detected once. V is TRBV19 and J is TRBJ2-2; the D is unclear. Looked up from germline, CDR1 is LNHDA and CDR2 is SQIVND (reference sequence). There are 15 residues in the CDR3. V was cut by 10 bases and J by 6 bases, with 21 bases left in between. The CDR3 DNA reads TGTGCCACTTCGACGGATGGCGGTACTGCCGGGGAGCTGTTTTTT. It codes for CATSTDGGTAGELFF.